These 15 T cell receptor beta chains came from one sample sequenced in a study of PD-1 blockade in mismatch repair-deficient tumors. Clones were read by immunoSEQ multiplex PCR, and TCRdb kept only the in-frame ones, dropping some. The table shows about 66,000 clones, with around 73% occurring only once. The sample in question was peripheral blood, obtained 2 weeks after starting pembrolizumab. The receptors here all came from an adult with mismatch repair-deficient cancer.

V usage is TRBV7-2 and J usage is TRBJ2-7, with 8 bases identical to TRBD2. V lost 3 bases, J lost 2 bases, and 9 bases stayed unmatched. The CDR3 contains 16 residues. Germline V lookup: CDR1 SGHTA, CDR2 FQGNSA. The CDR3 nucleotides are TGTGCCAGCAGCTTCGTTCCGGGACTAGGGACCTACGAGCAGTACTTC. Protein sequence: CASSFVPGLGTYEQYF.

This clone has only a few counts. Within the sample, other DNA sequences also encode this same CDR3. CDR3 sequence reads: CASSRSGTYNEQFF. The CDR3 DNA sequence: TGTGCCAGCAGCCGTAGCGGAACCTACAATGAGCAGTTCTTC. This chain uses TRBV7-2 with TRBJ2-1, with a tentative D call TRBD2 (6 bases). This CDR3 is 14 amino acids long. Germline CDR1 and CDR2: SGHTA and FQGNSA. V lost 5 bases and J lost 2, with 10 bases in between.

The V and J genes are TRBV6-6 and TRBJ2-2, with 15 bases aligning to TRBD2. V was pared by 5 bases and J by 5 bases, with 0 bases of the junction left unmatched. Germline loops: CDR1 MNHNY, CDR2 SVGAGI (reference sequence). The CDR3 spans 15 residues. The CDR3 coding sequence is TGTGCCAGCAGTGGACTAGCGGGAGGGACCGGGGAGCTGTTTTTT. Amino acids: CASSGLAGGTGELFF.

This clone was picked up a small number of times. The V and J genes are TRBV14 and TRBJ1-4; no firm D call. Trimming removed 0 bases from V and 7 bases from J, with 9 bases in between. The germline CDR1 and CDR2 sequences are SGHDN and FVKESK. The length of the CDR3 is 14 residues. CDR3 in DNA: TGTGCCAGCAGCCAAGATTACGGTGCTGAAAAACTGTTTTTT. As protein: CASSQDYGAEKLFF.

The rearrangement links TRBV11-3 to TRBJ1-1; unclear D gene. Germline CDR1 reads SGHNT; CDR2 reads YENEEA. The CDR3 is made up of 14 amino acids. The V and J ends lost 4 bases and 6 bases respectively, with 15 bases between them. The CDR3, as DNA: TGTGCCAGCAGCTCGGGCGCTCTTCGGGCTGAAGCTTTCTTT. Protein product: CASSSGALRAEAFF.

The gene calls are TRBV6-5 and TRBJ2-1, with D perhaps TRBD2 (5 bases). The CDR3 sequence is 11 residues long. The germline V and J ends were trimmed by 6 bases and 7 bases, with 7 bases remaining between them. Germline V gives CDR1 MNHEY, CDR2 SVGAGI. This CDR3 reads CASSSGNEQFF. Written as DNA, the CDR3 is TGTGCCAGCAGCTCGGGGAATGAGCAGTTCTTC.

V is TRBV5-6 and J is TRBJ2-4, with 8 bases that match TRBD2. The ends lost 0 bases at V and 0 bases at J; junction bases unmatched: 5. The CDR3 spans 17 residues. CDR1 is SGHDT, CDR2 YYEEEE, per germline. The CDR3 reads CASSLGSSGLAKNIQYF. CDR3 sequence (DNA): TGTGCCAGCAGCTTGGGGTCTAGCGGGCTAGCCAAAAACATTCAGTACTTC. Full variable domain (outside the CDR3, taken from reference TRBV5-6 and TRBJ2-4): DAGVTQSPTHLIKTRGQQVTLRCSPKSGHDTVSWYQQALGQGPQFIFQYYEEEERQRGNFPDRFSGHQFPNYSSELNVNALLLGDSALYLCASSLGSSGLAKNIQYFGAGTRLSVL.

This clone came up a few times. The V and J genes are TRBV28 and TRBJ1-3, with no clear D. Germline V gene lookup returns CDR1 MDHEN and CDR2 SYDVKM. Trimming left V 2 bases short and J 7 bases short, with 3 bases between. The CDR3 runs 11 residues. CDR3 bases: TGTGCCAGCAGTTTACGGAACACCATATATTTT. The encoded protein is CASSLRNTIYF.

This sequence joins TRBV14 and TRBJ2-7, with 8 bases that match TRBD1. CDR3 length: 16 amino acids. Unmatched junction bases numbered 7, after V lost 1 base and J lost 2 bases. Germline values: CDR1 SGHDN, CDR2 FVKESK. CDR3 coding DNA: TGTGCCAGCAGCCAAGCCTCGGGACAGGTCCCCTACGAGCAGTACTTC. As protein: CASSQASGQVPYEQYF. The full variable domain, its missing parts supplied by reference TRBV14 and TRBJ2-7, is EAGVTQFPSHSVIEKGQTVTLRCDPISGHDNLYWYRRVMGKEIKFLLHFVKESKQDESGMPNNRFLAERTGGTYSTLKVQPAELEDSGVYFCASSQASGQVPYEQYFGPGTRLTVT.

In this sample, this clone turned up once. The V and J genes are TRBV30 and TRBJ2-2; TRBD2 matches at 9 bases. The CDR3 loop spans 16 amino acids. J gave up 2 bases and V 1 base, and 5 bases lay outside the gene matches. The germline CDR1 and CDR2 sequences are GTSNPN and SVGIG (reference sequence). CDR3 region: CAWSGVAGVNTGELFF. CDR3 in DNA: TGTGCCTGGAGTGGGGTAGCGGGAGTTAACACCGGGGAGCTGTTTTTT.

The chain carries TRBV7-2 and TRBJ2-3; 9 bases are a match to TRBD2. V shed 5 bases and J 3 bases; nucleotides not matched to a gene: 6. The CDR3 consists of 15 residues. Germline-derived CDR1 and CDR2 are SGHTA and FQGNSA. The CDR3 DNA follows: TGTGCCAGCAGCCTTCTAGCGGGAAGGACAGATACGCAGTATTTT. Translation gives CASSLLAGRTDTQYF.

The chain combines TRBV6-6 with TRBJ2-1; 8 bases line up with TRBD1. The CDR3 consists of 16 residues. Per the germline V gene, CDR1 is MNHNY and CDR2 is SVGAGI (reference sequence). Trimming at V came to 5 bases and at J to 9 bases, leaving 15 bases not matched to a gene. The CDR3 protein is CASSLNRGVASLEQFF. CDR3 DNA sequence: TGTGCCAGCAGTCTAAACAGGGGGGTGGCCTCTCTTGAGCAGTTCTTC.

The chain couples TRBV29-1 to TRBJ2-7; 9 positions match TRBD2. V was clipped by 7 bases and J by 3 bases; unmatched bases: 7. Germline-derived CDR1 and CDR2 are SQVTM and ANQGSEA. This CDR3 comprises 13 residues. The chain's CDR3 is CSAEGTSSYEQYF. CDR3 sequence (DNA): TGCAGCGCCGAGGGGACTAGCAGCTACGAGCAGTACTTC.

The chain combines TRBV7-2 with TRBJ2-5; TRBD2 aligns across 12 bases. CDR3 length: 16 residues. Germline CDR1 is SGHTA and CDR2 is FQGNSA. V was pared by 5 bases and J by 1 base, with 5 bases of the junction left unmatched. The CDR3 sequence: CASSRRTSGTQETQYF. The CDR3 nucleotides read TGTGCCAGCAGCAGACGGACTAGCGGGACCCAAGAGACCCAGTACTTC.

The chain's CDR3 is CASSGQGGLAGLAKNIQYF. In DNA form, the CDR3 reads TGTGCCAGTAGTGGACAGGGAGGACTAGCGGGATTGGCCAAAAACATTCAGTACTTC. The V gene is TRBV19, the J gene TRBJ2-4; 12 bases map to TRBD2. Unmatched junction bases numbered 12, after V lost 5 bases and J lost 1 base. Germline V gene data show CDR1 as LNHDA and CDR2 as SQIVND (reference sequence). The CDR3 length is 19 residues. Complete variable domain (other parts from reference TRBV19 and TRBJ2-4): DGGITQSPKYLFRKEGQNVTLSCEQNLNHDAMYWYRQDPGQGLRLIYYSQIVNDFQKGDIAEGYSVSREKKESFPLTVTSAQKNPTAFYLCASSGQGGLAGLAKNIQYFGAGTRLSVL.